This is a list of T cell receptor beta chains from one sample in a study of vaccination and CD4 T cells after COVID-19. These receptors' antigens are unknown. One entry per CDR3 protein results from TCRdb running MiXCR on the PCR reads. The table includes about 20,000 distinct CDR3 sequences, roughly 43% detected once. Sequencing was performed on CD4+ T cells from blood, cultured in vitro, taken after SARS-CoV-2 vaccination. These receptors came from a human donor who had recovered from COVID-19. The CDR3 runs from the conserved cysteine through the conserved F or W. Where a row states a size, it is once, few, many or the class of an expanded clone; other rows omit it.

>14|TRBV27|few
CASSTREGGDGYTF
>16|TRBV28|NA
CASNRKLGTLNTEAFF
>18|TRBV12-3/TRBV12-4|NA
CASSPDRFLGAVGQPQHF
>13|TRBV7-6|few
CARNTSGRGEQYF
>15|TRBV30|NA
CAWSVFTGGVYGYTF
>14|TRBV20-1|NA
CSARGGTGGYEQYF
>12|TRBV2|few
CARSWPGGEQYF
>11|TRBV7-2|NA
CASSFQETQYF
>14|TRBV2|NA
CASRRSMSNYGYTF
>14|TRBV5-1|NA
CASSLQGPRTEAFF
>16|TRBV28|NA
CASSLLSANTGYGYTF
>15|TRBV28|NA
CASSPNQASLQPQHF
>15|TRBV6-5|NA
CASSSIQDRQETQYF
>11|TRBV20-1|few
CSASPAYGYTF
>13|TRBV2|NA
CATGAGGTDTQYF
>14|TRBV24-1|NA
CATSLSGGRDTQYF